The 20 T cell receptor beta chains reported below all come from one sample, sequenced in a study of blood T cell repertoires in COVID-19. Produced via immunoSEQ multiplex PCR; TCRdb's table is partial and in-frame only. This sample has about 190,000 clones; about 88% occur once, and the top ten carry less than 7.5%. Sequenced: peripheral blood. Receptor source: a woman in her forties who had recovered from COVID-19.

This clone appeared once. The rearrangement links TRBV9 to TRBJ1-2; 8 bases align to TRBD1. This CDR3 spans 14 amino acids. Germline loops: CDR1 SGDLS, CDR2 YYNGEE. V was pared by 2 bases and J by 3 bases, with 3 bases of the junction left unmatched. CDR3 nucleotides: TGTGCCAGCAGCGTTGCAGGGGGCGACTATGGCTACACCTTC. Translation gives CASSVAGGDYGYTF.

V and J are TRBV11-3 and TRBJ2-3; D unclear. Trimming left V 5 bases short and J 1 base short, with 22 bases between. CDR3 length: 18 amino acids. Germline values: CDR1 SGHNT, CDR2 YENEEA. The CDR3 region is CASSPGNLAHYGTDTQYF. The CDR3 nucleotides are TGTGCCAGCAGCCCCGGTAATTTGGCCCACTACGGCACAGATACGCAGTATTTT.

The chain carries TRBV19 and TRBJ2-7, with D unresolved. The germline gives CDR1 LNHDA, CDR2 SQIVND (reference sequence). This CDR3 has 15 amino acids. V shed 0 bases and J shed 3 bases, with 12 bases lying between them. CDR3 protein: CASSIDLSVYYEQYF. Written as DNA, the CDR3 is TGTGCCAGTAGTATAGATTTGTCAGTGTACTACGAGCAGTACTTC.

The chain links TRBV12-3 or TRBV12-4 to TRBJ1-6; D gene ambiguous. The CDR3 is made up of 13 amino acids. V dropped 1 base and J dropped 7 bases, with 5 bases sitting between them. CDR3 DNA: TGTGCCAGCAGTTTAGTCAGAAATTCACCCCTCCACTTT. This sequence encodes CASSLVRNSPLHF.

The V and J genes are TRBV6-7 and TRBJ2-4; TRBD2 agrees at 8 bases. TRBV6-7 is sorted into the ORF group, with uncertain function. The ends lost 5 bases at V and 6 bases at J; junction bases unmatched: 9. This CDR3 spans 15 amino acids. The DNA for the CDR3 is TGTGCCAGCAGTGGGACGGGAGGGAGTGGAAACATTCAGTACTTC. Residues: CASSGTGGSGNIQYF.

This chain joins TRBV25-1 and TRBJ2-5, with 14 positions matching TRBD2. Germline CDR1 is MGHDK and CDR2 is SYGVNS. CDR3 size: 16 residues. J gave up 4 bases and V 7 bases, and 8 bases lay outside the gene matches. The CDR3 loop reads CASTNLGLAGGETQYF. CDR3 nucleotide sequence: TGTGCCAGCACTAACCTCGGACTAGCGGGAGGAGAGACCCAGTACTTC.

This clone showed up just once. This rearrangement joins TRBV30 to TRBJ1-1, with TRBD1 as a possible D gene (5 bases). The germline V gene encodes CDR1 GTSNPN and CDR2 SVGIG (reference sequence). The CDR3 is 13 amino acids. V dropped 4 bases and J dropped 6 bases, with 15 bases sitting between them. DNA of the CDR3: TGTGCCTGGACGGGGGGTTTTGCCTCTGAAGCTTTCTTT. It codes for CAWTGGFASEAFF.

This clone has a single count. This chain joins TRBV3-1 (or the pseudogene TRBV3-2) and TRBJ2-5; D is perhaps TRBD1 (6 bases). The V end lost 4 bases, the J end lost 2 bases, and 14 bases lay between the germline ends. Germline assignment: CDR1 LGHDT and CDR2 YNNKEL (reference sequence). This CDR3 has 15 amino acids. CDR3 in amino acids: CASSLQGMSQETQYF. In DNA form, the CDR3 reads TGTGCCAGCAGCCTACAGGGAATGTCTCAAGAGACCCAGTACTTC.

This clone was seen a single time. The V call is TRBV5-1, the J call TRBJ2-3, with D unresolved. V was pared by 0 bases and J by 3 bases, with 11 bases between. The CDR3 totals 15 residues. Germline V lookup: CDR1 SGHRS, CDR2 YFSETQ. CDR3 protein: CASSLAPRLTDTQYF. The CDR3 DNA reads TGCGCCAGCAGCTTGGCCCCCCGACTGACAGATACGCAGTATTTT.

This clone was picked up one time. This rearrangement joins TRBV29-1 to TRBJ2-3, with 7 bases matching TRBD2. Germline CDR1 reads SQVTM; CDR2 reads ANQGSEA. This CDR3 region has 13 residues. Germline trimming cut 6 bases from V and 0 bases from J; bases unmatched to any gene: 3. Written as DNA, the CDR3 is TGCAGCGTCCTAGCGGACAGCACAGATACGCAGTATTTT. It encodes CSVLADSTDTQYF.

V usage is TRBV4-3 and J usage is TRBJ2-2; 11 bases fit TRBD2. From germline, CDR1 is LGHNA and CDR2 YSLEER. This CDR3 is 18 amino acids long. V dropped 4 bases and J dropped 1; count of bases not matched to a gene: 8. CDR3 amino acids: CASSLSGRADWNTGELFF. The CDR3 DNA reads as TGCGCCAGCAGCCTTAGCGGGAGGGCCGATTGGAACACCGGGGAGCTGTTTTTT.

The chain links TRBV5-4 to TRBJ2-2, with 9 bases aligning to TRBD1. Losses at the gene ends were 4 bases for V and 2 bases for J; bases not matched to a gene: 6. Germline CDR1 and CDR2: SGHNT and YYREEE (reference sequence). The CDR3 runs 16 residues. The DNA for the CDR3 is TGTGCCAGCAGCCGGCCGGGACAGGGTAACACCGGGGAGCTGTTTTTT. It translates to CASSRPGQGNTGELFF.

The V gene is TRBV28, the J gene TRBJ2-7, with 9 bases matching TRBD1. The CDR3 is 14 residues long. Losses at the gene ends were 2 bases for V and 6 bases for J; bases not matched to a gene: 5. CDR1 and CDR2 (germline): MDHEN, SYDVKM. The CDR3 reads CASSLGGQGGEQYF. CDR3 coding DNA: TGTGCCAGCAGTTTAGGGGGACAGGGTGGCGAGCAGTACTTC.

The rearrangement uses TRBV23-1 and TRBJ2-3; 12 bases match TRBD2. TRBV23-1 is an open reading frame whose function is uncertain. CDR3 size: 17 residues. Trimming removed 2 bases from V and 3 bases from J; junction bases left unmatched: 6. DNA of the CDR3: TGCGCCAGCAGTCAAAGGTGGACTAGCGGGATAACAGATACGCAGTATTTT. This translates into CASSQRWTSGITDTQYF.

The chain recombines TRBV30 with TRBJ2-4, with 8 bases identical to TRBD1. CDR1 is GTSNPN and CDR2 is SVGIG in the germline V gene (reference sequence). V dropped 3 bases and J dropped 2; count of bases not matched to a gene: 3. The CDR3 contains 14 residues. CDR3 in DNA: TGTGCCTGGAGGAGGACAGGGACCAAAAACATTCAGTACTTC. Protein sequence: CAWRRTGTKNIQYF. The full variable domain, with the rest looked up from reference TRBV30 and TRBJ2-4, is SQTIHQWPATLVQPVGSPLSLECTVEGTSNPNLYWYRQAAGRGLQLLFYSVGIGQISSEVPQNLSASRPQDRQFILSSKKLLLSDSGFYLCAWRRTGTKNIQYFGAGTRLSVL.

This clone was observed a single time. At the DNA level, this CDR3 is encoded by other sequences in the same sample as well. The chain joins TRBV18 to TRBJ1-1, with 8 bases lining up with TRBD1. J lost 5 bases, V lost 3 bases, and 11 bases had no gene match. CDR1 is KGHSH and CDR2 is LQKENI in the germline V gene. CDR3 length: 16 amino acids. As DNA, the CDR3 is TGTGCCAGCTCACCTCAAAAACAGGGGGTAGGAACTGAAGCTTTCTTT. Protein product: CASSPQKQGVGTEAFF. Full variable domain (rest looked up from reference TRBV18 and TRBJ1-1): NAGVMQNPRHLVRRRGQEARLRCSPMKGHSHVYWYRQLPEEGLKFMVYLQKENIIDESGMPKERFSAEFPKEGPSILRIQQVVRGDSAAYFCASSPQKQGVGTEAFFGQGTRLTVV.

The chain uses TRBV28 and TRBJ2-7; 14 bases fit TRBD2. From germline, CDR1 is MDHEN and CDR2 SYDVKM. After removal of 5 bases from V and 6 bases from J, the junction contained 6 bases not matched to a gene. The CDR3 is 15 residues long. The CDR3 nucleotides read TGTGCCAGCAGTGCGACTAGCGGGAGGGCCCGCGAGCAGTACTTC. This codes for CASSATSGRAREQYF.

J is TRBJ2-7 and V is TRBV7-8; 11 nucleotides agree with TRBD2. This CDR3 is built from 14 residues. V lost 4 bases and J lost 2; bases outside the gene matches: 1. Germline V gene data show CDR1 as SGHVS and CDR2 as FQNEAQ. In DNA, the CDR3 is TGTGCCAGCAGCTCGGGACTAGCGGCCTACGAGCAGTACTTC. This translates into CASSSGLAAYEQYF.

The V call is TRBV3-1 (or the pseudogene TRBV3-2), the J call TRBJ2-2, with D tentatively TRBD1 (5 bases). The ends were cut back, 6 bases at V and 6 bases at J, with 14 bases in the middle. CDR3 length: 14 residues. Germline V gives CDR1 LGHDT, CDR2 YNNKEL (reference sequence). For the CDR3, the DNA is TGTGCCAGCAGTCGTGCAGGGTCGGCCGGGGAGCTGTTTTTT. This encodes CASSRAGSAGELFF.

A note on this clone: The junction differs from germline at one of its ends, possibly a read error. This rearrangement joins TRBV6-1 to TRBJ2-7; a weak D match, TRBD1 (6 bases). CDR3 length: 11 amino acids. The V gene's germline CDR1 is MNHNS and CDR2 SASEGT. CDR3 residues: CASSEEQGRQF. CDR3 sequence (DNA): TGTGCCAGCAGTGAAGAACAGGGCCGCCAGTTC.